The present T cell receptor (beta chain) was sequenced within a study of CD8 T cells in Susac syndrome. Roughly 0.45 to 1 ug RNA was reverse transcribed with random hexamers. Amplification of TCR beta CDR3 across 54 Vbeta and 13 Jbeta was performed with immunoSEQ multiplex PCR. Each CDR3 protein is one row after TCRdb ran MiXCR on the immunoSEQ multiplex PCR reads. The repertoire has about 120,000 distinct CDR3 sequences, roughly 95% of them found once; the top ten carry roughly 0.14%. CDR1 and CDR2 (germline): SGHNT, YYREEE (reference sequence). The CDR3 covers 13 residues. V shed 4 bases and J shed 9 bases, with 16 bases lying between them. Through negative isolation, CD4+ and CD8+ T cells were obtained, while TEMRA cells were enriched using FACS.

The V and J genes are TRBV5-4 and TRBJ2-5; D is undetermined. The sequencing sample was made of CD4+ T cells from PBMCs. The TCR originated in a human donor with Susac syndrome. CDR3 region: CASSRPDHWSQYF. The CDR3 region has the DNA TGTGCCAGCAGCCGGCCGGACCACTGGTCCCAGTACTTC.